This T cell receptor beta chain stems from a study of blood T cell repertoires in COVID-19. The wider study: PBMCs, B-cell-depleted T cells, or T cells provided the cDNA or gDNA that made up the material.

Per the authors' pipeline: Using reference gene primer amplification, nucleated cell counts were estimated. Only in-frame clones appear in the TCRdb table, and some are missing; sequencing was by immunoSEQ multiplex PCR. That table supplies the V and J calls and clone size; D and trimming were determined from the DNA. The sample includes some 360,000 clones, around nine tenths of them seen just once. Patients of the Seattle cohort, enrolled during active infection, were followed longitudinally. This CDR3 region has 16 residues. Germline lookup yields CDR1 MNHEY and CDR2 SVGAGI. Trimming at V came to 0 bases and at J to 5 bases, leaving 2 bases not matched to a gene.

Material: peripheral blood. V is TRBV6-5 and J is TRBJ1-6; TRBD1 aligns across 9 bases. The TCR originated in a woman aged 60-75 years with COVID-19, enrolled during active disease. The CDR3 is CASSYSRQGDNSPLHF. The DNA of the CDR3 is TGTGCCAGCAGTTACTCTAGACAGGGGGATAATTCACCCCTCCACTTT.